Listed below are T cell receptor beta chains from one sample, sequenced in a study of cytomegalovirus exposure and HLA in healthy donors. Assay used: immunoSEQ multiplex PCR; TCRdb lists only in-frame clones, some missing. The sample holds 100,000 or so clones, under 80% seen once. Material: PBMCs. Receptors were obtained from a woman aged 45-65 years in good health and CMV-seropositive. CDR3s include the opening cysteine and the closing phenylalanine or tryptophan. Each record gives: clone size, CDR3 length, D gene, V gene, J gene, CDR3 DNA, CDR3 protein. The D gene is left open where the match is weak. Clone size, where shown, is once, few, many, or a class for clones that have expanded.

>.|13|.|TRBV27|TRBJ1-4
TGTGCCAGCAGTTTAGAGAGGGATGAAAAACTGTTTTTT
CASSLERDEKLFF
>few|18|.|TRBV5-8|TRBJ1-5
TGTGCCAGCAGCTTGTTGCTGAGGGAAGATTATAGCAATCAGCCCCAGCATTTT
CASSLLLREDYSNQPQHF
>.|15|TRBD2|TRBV27|TRBJ2-5
TGTGCCAGCAGTTTGGTAGCGGGGGGGGTGGAGACCCAGTACTTC
CASSLVAGGVETQYF
>.|13|.|TRBV2|TRBJ1-2
TGTGCCAGCAGTGTCGACAGGAACTATGGCTACACCTTC
CASSVDRNYGYTF
>.|15|.|TRBV7-6|TRBJ2-1
TGTGCCAGCAGCTTAGGGGCAGGAATTTACAATGAGCAGTTCTTC
CASSLGAGIYNEQFF
>.|15|.|TRBV6-5|TRBJ2-7
TGTGCCAGCAGTTACTCCGAACAGGGACCCTACGAGCAGTACTTC
CASSYSEQGPYEQYF
>.|12|.|TRBV9|TRBJ2-5
TGTGCCAGCAGCGGTAGTCTAGAGACCCAGTACTTC
CASSGSLETQYF
>.|15|.|TRBV5-1|TRBJ1-1
TGCGCCAGCAGCTTGATGGCGGGAGGGAGCACTGAAGCTTTCTTT
CASSLMAGGSTEAFF
>.|15|.|TRBV9|TRBJ1-2
TGTGCCAGCAGCGCCGGGGCGGGGGGGGTCGGGGGCTACACCTTC
CASSAGAGGVGGYTF
>.|15|TRBD1|TRBV19|TRBJ1-1
TGTGCCAGTAGTTCCCGGGACAGGGAAGGCACTGAAGCTTTCTTT
CASSSRDREGTEAFF
>.|15|TRBD2|TRBV5-4|TRBJ2-3
TGTGCCAGCAGGGCCCAACTAGCGGGGGGGAATACGCAGTATTTT
CASRAQLAGGNTQYF
>.|14|.|TRBV6-5|TRBJ1-1
TGTGCCAGCAGTTCACCTTGGGGGGACACTGAAGCTTTCTTT
CASSSPWGDTEAFF
>once|15|.|TRBV5-4|TRBJ1-5
TGTGCCAGCAGCTTGGGTGGCAGAATCAATCAGCCCCAGCATTTT
CASSLGGRINQPQHF
>.|15|.|TRBV5-1|TRBJ1-1
TGCGCCAGCAGCTTGGGTTCGGGTATGAACACTGAAGCTTTCTTT
CASSLGSGMNTEAFF
>.|13|.|TRBV11-2|TRBJ2-1
TGTGCCAGCAGCTTTTTTCGACAGAATGAGCAGTTCTTC
CASSFFRQNEQFF
>.|18|.|TRBV10-2|TRBJ2-2
TGCGCCAGCGCAGGTTCCTATACTACAGGGTCTTTCGCCGGGGAGCTGTTTTTT
CASAGSYTTGSFAGELFF
>few|19|TRBD2|TRBV14|TRBJ2-7
TGTGCCAGCAGCATTGGGGGACTAGCGGGAGGCGCGAGCTCCTACGAGCAGTACTTC
CASSIGGLAGGASSYEQYF
>.|14|TRBD1|TRBV27|TRBJ2-7
TGTGCCACCAAAGAGGGGGCCGGCTCCTACGAGCAGTACTTC
CATKEGAGSYEQYF
>.|15|TRBD1|TRBV5-1|TRBJ2-7
TGCGCCAGCAGCTCGGGACAGGCAATATCCTACGAGCAGTACTTC
CASSSGQAISYEQYF
>.|16|.|TRBV2|TRBJ1-1
TGTGCCAGCAGACCCACAGCCGGGATTGAGGGCACTGAAGCTTTCTTT
CASRPTAGIEGTEAFF
>once|15|.|TRBV15|TRBJ1-1
TGTGCCACCAGCAGAGAACCCACTGGGAACACTGAAGCTTTCTTT
CATSREPTGNTEAFF
>.|13|.|TRBV30|TRBJ2-5
TGTGCCTGGAGCCCCTCCGGTCGAGAGACCCAGTACTTC
CAWSPSGRETQYF
>.|14|TRBD1|TRBV12-5|TRBJ1-5
TGTGCTAGTGGTCCCGGACAGGCTAATCAGCCCCAGCATTTT
CASGPGQANQPQHF
>.|15|TRBD1|TRBV5-5|TRBJ2-7
TGTGCCAGCAGATCCTGGGGACAGGACTCCTACGAGCAGTACTTC
CASRSWGQDSYEQYF
>.|18|TRBD1|TRBV27|TRBJ1-5
TGTGCCAGCAGTTTAACGGGTGGGACAGGGTATAGCAATCAGCCCCAGCATTTT
CASSLTGGTGYSNQPQHF
>few|14|.|TRBV7-6|TRBJ2-5
TGTGCCAGCAGCCCCGAGGGGAGGCGGGAGACCCAGTACTTC
CASSPEGRRETQYF
>.|12|.|TRBV10-2|TRBJ1-1
TGCGCCAGCAGTGAGGTTCGCACTGAAGCTTTCTTT
CASSEVRTEAFF
>.|16|TRBD2|TRBV5-1|TRBJ2-3
TGCGCCAGCAGCTTGGTTCAGGCGGGGGGGCCAGATACGCAGTATTTT
CASSLVQAGGPDTQYF
>once|17|TRBD1|TRBV25-1|TRBJ1-5
TGTGCCAGCAGTGAAGGCGGGACAGGGGGAAGCAATCAGCCCCAGCATTTT
CASSEGGTGGSNQPQHF
>.|16|TRBD1|TRBV18|TRBJ2-2
TGTGCCAGCTCATTAATGACAGGGTTGAACACCGGGGAGCTGTTTTTT
CASSLMTGLNTGELFF
>.|13|.|TRBV7-9|TRBJ1-1
TGTGCCAGCAGCCTAGCGGGGGCCCGGGAAGCTTTCTTT
CASSLAGAREAFF
>.|14|.|TRBV9|TRBJ1-5
TGTGCCAGCAGCAATGGACAGATCAATCAGCCCCAGCATTTT
CASSNGQINQPQHF